This T cell receptor (beta chain) emerged from a study of cytomegalovirus exposure and HLA in healthy donors. A multiplex PCR was run with 60 Vbeta primers and 13 Jbeta primers. The method was immunoSEQ multiplex PCR; TCRdb's version includes in-frame clones alone and lacks a portion of them. The data show about 110,000 clones, with around two thirds seen just once and around 4% held by the top ten. Germline V CDR1 and CDR2: LNHDA, SQIVND (reference sequence). With 6 bases removed from V and 0 bases from J, the gap between germline ends came to 8 bases. This CDR3 spans 13 amino acids. Samples came from healthy bone marrow donors.

This chain connects TRBV19 to TRBJ1-2; TRBD1 is a possible D gene (5 bases). Material for sequencing was PBMCs. The receptor comes from a man younger than 45 in good health and CMV-seropositive. The CDR3 coding sequence is TGTGCCAGTAGCGGCAGGGCTAACTATGGCTACACCTTC. Its translation: CASSGRANYGYTF.